A selection of T cell receptor beta chains follows, all from one sample in a study of T cell changes during pregnancy in multiple sclerosis. Clones were sequenced by immunoSEQ multiplex PCR, and TCRdb holds only the in-frame ones, with some missing. The table shows fewer than 70,000 clones, with around 92% occurring only once. The source material was CD8+ T cells from peripheral blood mononuclear cells, sampled in the third trimester of pregnancy. The receptors originated from a female donor in good health, enrolled as a control in a pregnancy study. The CDR3 runs from the conserved cysteine through the conserved F or W.

v_gene,CDR3aa
TRBV30,CAWGTGHPGNYGYTF
TRBV6-6,CASSYWTDSNQPQHF
TRBV10-3,CAISGAATGNTIYF
TRBV5-6,CASSEFLGQDEDQPQHF
TRBV12-5,CASGSSNLTEHHTIYF
TRBV19,CATGTGGNTEAFF
TRBV10-3,CAISESWQGGGSDTQYF
TRBV7-8,CASSLRFGQQETQYF
TRBV29-1,CSVEGGWDTGELFF
TRBV5-4,CASSLDRGENNEQFF
TRBV9,CASSARSGGSTEAFF
TRBV9,CASSVERDLGPYEQYF
TRBV6-1,CASSEAATGGYGYTF
TRBV6-5,CASSGQQETQYF
TRBV21-1,CASSFDILSNQPQHF
TRBV19,CASSPTGISYEQYF
TRBV27,CASSLAGGNYGYTF
TRBV7-9,CASGKTGNTEAFF
TRBV4-3,CASSQEVLAGTDTQYF
TRBV25-1,CASSEWIGQNSPLHF
TRBV27,CASSDVGQNYGYTF
TRBV27,CASRRGNTEAFF
TRBV6-5,CASSYGGVGSYNEQFF
TRBV19,CASSIDRTGTYEQYF
TRBV19,CASSPGLDEQFF
TRBV7-9,CASSPRAGSGNTIYF
TRBV5-6,CASRGGTGWNTEAFF
TRBV21-1,CASSARLAGGRREQFF
TRBV29-1,CSVEQLTGGLEAFF
TRBV27,CATTRGGPRTEAFF
TRBV7-3,CASSWSGGPSYEQYF
TRBV7-2,CASSLEGTGGDTEAFF
TRBV7-2,CASSSLMWGPQETQYF
TRBV7-9,CASSLGGAPEQFF
TRBV30,CAWNSGEGEQYF
TRBV15,CATSRDNGGRGDEQFF
TRBV4-2,CASSQVAGVYEQYF
TRBV10-3,CAISSTTGLTEAFF
TRBV27,CASSLGTGGTEAFF
TRBV18,CASSPSPGYEAFF
TRBV2,CASRAGQGWAGYGYTF
TRBV7-9,CASSSEQGVMNTEAFF
TRBV29-1,CSVEDKAGGPYEQYF
TRBV9,CASSVGDSSSYNEQFF
TRBV7-6,CASSSDRVHNYGYTF
TRBV7-2,CASSLGSYGVGSYNEQFF
TRBV5-1,CASSSGLDNGQFF
TRBV19,CASSIPSNEKLFF
TRBV27,CASSSRLAKNIQYF
TRBV27,CASTAGGLTDTQYF
TRBV27,CASNLAASSYNEQFF
TRBV27,CASSDNGVGEAFF
TRBV27,CASSLQGLAGVYEQYF
TRBV15,CATSTRGGAGSYNSPLHF
TRBV7-8,CASSPVGGNYEQYF
TRBV27,CASSFRGTGYEQYF
TRBV19,CASRQGTYEQYF
TRBV6-4,CASSVGTGEGSPLHF
TRBV11-2,CASSPAGDTIYF